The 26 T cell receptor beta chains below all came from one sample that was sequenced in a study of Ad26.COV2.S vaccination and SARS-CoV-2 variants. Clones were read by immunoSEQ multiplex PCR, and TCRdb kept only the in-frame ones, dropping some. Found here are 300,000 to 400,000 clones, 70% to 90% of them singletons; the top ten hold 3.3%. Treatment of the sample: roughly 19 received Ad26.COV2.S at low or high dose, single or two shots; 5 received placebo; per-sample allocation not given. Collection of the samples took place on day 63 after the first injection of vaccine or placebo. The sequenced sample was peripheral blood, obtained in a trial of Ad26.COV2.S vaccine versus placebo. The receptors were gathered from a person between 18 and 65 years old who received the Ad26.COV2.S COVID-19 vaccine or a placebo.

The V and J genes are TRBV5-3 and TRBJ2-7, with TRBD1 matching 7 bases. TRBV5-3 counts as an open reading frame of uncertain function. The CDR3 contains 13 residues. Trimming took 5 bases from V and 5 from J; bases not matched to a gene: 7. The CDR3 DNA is TGTGCCAGAAGTCCCGACAGGGTCCACGAGCAGTACTTC. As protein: CARSPDRVHEQYF.

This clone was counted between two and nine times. CDR3 DNA sequence: TGTGCCAGCAGCTTAATGCGGACTACCTACGAGCAGTACTTC. Protein: CASSLMRTTYEQYF. The chain employs TRBV7-2 and TRBJ2-7; tentatively, D is TRBD2 (6 bases). Germline V lookup: CDR1 SGHTA, CDR2 FQGNSA. V was shortened by 2 bases and J by 2 bases, with 10 bases between the two germline ends. The CDR3 extends over 14 amino acids.

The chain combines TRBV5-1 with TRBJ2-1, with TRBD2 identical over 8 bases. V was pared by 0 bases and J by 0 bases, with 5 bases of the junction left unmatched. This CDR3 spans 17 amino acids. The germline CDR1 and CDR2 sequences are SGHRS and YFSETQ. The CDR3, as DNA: TGCGCCAGCAGCTTGGGTCCTAGCGGGTTCTCCTACAATGAGCAGTTCTTC. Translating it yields CASSLGPSGFSYNEQFF.

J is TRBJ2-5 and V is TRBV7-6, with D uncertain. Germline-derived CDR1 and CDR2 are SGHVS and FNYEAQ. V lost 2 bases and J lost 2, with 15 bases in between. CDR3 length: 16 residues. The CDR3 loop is CASSLSNWPRQETQYF. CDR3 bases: TGTGCCAGCAGCTTAAGCAATTGGCCGAGGCAAGAGACCCAGTACTTC.

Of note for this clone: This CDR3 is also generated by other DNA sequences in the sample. CDR3 bases: TGTGCCTGGAGTGCCCAAGAGACCCAGTACTTC. Translation: CAWSAQETQYF. The rearrangement links TRBV30 to TRBJ2-5; the D is unclear. Germline values: CDR1 GTSNPN, CDR2 SVGIG (reference sequence). The CDR3 loop spans 11 amino acids. Trimming cost V 1 base and J 1 base, with 1 base left between them.

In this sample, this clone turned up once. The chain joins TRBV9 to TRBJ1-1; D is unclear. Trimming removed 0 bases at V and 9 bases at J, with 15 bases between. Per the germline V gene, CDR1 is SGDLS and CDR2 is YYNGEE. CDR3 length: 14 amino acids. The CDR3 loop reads CASSVGFVGNQAFF. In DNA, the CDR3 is TGTGCCAGCAGCGTAGGATTTGTGGGAAATCAAGCTTTCTTT.

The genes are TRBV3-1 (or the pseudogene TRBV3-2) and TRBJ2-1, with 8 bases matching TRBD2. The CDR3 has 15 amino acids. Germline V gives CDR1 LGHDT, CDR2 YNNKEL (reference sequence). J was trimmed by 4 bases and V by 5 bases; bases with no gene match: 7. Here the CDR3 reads CASSKSGGDYNEQFF. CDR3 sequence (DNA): TGTGCCAGCAGCAAAAGCGGGGGAGATTACAATGAGCAGTTCTTC.

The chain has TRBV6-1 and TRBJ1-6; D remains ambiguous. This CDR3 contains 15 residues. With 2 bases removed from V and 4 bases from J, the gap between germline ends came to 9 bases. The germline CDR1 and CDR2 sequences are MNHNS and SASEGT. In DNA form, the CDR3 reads TGTGCCAGCAGTGAATGGGGTTTTTATAATTCACCCCTCCACTTT. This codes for CASSEWGFYNSPLHF.

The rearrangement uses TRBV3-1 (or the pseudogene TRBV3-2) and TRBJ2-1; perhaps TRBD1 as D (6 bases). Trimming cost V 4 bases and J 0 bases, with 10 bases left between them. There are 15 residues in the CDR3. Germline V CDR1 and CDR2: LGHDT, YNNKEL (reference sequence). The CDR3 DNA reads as TGTGCCAGCAGCCCCCGGGACAACTCCTACAATGAGCAGTTCTTC. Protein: CASSPRDNSYNEQFF.

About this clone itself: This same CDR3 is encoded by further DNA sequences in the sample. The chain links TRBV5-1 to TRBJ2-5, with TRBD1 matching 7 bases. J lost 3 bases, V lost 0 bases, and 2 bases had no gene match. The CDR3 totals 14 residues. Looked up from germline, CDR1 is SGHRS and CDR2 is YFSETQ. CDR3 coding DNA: TGCGCCAGCAGCTTGGGGGGGACAGAAGAGACCCAGTACTTC. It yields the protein CASSLGGTEETQYF.

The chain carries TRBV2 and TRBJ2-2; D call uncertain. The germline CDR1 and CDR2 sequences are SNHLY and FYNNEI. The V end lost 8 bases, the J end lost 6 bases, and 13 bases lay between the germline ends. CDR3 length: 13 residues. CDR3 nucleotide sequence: TGTGCCAGCGGTGTATTAGTGGCCGGGGAGCTGTTTTTT. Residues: CASGVLVAGELFF.

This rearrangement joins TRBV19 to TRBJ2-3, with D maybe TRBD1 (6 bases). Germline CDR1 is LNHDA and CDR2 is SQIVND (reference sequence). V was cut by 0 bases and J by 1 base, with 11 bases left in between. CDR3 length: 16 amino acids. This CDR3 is CASSIDPGQRTDTQYF. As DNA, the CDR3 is TGTGCCAGTAGTATAGACCCGGGACAACGCACAGATACGCAGTATTTT.

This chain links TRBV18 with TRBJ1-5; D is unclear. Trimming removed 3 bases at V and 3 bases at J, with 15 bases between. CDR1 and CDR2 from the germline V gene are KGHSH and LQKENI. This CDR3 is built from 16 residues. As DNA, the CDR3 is TGTGCCAGCTCACCGTCGGGGTTGGGTGACAATCAGCCCCAGCATTTT. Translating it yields CASSPSGLGDNQPQHF.

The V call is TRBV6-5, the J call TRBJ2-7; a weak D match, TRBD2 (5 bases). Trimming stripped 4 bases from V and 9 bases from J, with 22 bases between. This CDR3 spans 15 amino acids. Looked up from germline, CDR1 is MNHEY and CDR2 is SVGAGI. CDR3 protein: CASSFLGGGASGQYF. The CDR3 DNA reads TGTGCCAGCAGTTTCCTCGGAGGCGGTGCTTCCGGGCAGTACTTC.

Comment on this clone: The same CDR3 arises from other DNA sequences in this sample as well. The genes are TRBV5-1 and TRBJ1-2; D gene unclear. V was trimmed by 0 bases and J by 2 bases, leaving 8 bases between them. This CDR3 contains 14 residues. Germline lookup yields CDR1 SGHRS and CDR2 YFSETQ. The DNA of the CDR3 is TGCGCCAGCAGCTTGGGTCCAGAAAACTATGGCTACACCTTC. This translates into CASSLGPENYGYTF.

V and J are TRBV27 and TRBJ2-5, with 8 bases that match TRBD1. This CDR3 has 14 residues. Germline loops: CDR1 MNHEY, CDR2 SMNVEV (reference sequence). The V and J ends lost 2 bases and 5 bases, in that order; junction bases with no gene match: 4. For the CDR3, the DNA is TGTGCCAGCAGTTTACTGACAGGGGCGGAGACCCAGTACTTC. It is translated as CASSLLTGAETQYF.

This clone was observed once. For the CDR3, the DNA is TGTGCCAGCAGTCTCACCGGGACAGACACAGATACGCAGTATTTT. Amino acid sequence: CASSLTGTDTDTQYF. The chain has TRBV28 and TRBJ2-3; 7 bases are shared with TRBD1. J lost 2 bases, V lost 5 bases, and 7 bases had no gene match. CDR3 size: 15 residues. CDR1 and CDR2 (germline): MDHEN, SYDVKM. Full variable domain (outside the CDR3, taken from reference TRBV28 and TRBJ2-3): DVKVTQSSRYLVKRTGEKVFLECVQDMDHENMFWYRQDPGLGLRLIYFSYDVKMKEKGDIPEGYSVSREKKERFSLILESASTNQTSMYLCASSLTGTDTDTQYFGPGTRLTVL.

The CDR3 DNA is TGCGCCAGCAGCTTGGAGGCGGGGGGCAGGGATACGCAGTATTTT. It yields the protein CASSLEAGGRDTQYF. V is TRBV5-1 and J is TRBJ2-3; TRBD2 aligns across 8 bases. The CDR3 covers 15 residues. The junction had 6 bases not matched to a gene; V was cut back by 0 bases and J by 6 bases. Germline-derived CDR1 and CDR2 are SGHRS and YFSETQ.

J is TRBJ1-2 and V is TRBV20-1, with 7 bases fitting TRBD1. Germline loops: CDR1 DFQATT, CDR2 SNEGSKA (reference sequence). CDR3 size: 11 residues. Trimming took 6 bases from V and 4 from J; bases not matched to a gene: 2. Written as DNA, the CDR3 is TGCAGTGCGACAGGGAGCTATGGCTACACCTTC. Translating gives CSATGSYGYTF.

The CDR3 loop reads CAISPGQGSMQGGEQYF. The DNA of the CDR3 is TGTGCCATTTCGCCGGGACAGGGAAGTATGCAGGGTGGCGAGCAGTACTTC. J is TRBJ2-7 and V is TRBV7-9; TRBD1 agrees at 9 bases. Germline values: CDR1 SEHNR, CDR2 FQNEAQ (reference sequence). The CDR3 is 17 residues long. V was clipped by 10 bases and J by 6 bases; unmatched bases: 22.

CDR3 in amino acids: CAWSVGTGTDTQYF. CDR3 nucleotide sequence: TGTGCCTGGAGTGTAGGGACGGGCACAGATACGCAGTATTTT. V is TRBV30 and J is TRBJ2-3; D may be TRBD1 or TRBD2 (5 bases each). The germline CDR1 and CDR2 sequences are GTSNPN and SVGIG (reference sequence). Between the trimmed V and J ends, which lost 0 bases and 1 base, there was a span of 8 bases. This CDR3 has 14 amino acids.

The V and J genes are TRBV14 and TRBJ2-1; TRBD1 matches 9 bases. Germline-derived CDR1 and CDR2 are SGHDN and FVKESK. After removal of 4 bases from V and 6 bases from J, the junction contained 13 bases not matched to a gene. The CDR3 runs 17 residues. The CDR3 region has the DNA TGTGCCAGCAGCCCCTACCCGAGGACAGGGGTGTGCAATGAGCAGTTCTTC. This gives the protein CASSPYPRTGVCNEQFF. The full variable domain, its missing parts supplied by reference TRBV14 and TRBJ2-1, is EAGVTQFPSHSVIEKGQTVTLRCDPISGHDNLYWYRRVMGKEIKFLLHFVKESKQDESGMPNNRFLAERTGGTYSTLKVQPAELEDSGVYFCASSPYPRTGVCNEQFFGPGTRLTVL.

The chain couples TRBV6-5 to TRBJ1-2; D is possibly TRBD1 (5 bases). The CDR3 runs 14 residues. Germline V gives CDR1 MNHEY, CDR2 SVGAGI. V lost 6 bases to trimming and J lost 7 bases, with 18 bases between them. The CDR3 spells CASRCRWGYCGYTF. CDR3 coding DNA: TGTGCCAGCAGGTGCCGTTGGGGGTATTGTGGCTACACCTTC.

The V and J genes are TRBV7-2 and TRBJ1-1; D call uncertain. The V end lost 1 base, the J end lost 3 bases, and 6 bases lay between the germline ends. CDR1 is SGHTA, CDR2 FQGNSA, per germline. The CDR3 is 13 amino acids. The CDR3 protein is CASSLEAYTEAFF. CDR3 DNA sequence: TGTGCCAGCAGCTTAGAGGCCTACACTGAAGCTTTCTTT. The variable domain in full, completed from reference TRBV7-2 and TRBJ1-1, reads GAGVSQSPSNKVTEKGKDVELRCDPISGHTALYWYRQSLGQGLEFLIYFQGNSAPDKSGLPSDRFSAERTGGSVSTLTIQRTQQEDSAVYLCASSLEAYTEAFFGQGTRLTVV.

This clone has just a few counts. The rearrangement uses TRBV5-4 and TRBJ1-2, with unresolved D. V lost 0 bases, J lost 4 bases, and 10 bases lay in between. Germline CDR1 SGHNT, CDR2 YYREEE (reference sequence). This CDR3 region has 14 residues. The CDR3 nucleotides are TGTGCCAGCAGCTTGGGGCCAGGCCCCTATGGCTACACCTTC. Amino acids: CASSLGPGPYGYTF.

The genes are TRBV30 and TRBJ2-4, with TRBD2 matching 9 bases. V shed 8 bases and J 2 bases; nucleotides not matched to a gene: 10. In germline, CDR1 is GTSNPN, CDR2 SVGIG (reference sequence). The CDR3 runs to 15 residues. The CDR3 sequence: CAAEVSSGTKNIQYF. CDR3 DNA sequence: TGTGCCGCAGAGGTCTCTAGCGGGACCAAAAACATTCAGTACTTC.